This TCR beta chain was captured in a study of tumor-infiltrating lymphocytes in localized non-small cell lung cancer. Germline-derived CDR1 and CDR2 are KGHSH and LQKENI. The CDR3 covers 16 residues. V was shortened by 3 bases and J by 1 base, with 14 bases between the two germline ends. Produced via immunoSEQ multiplex PCR; TCRdb's table is partial and in-frame only. The sample lists approximately 13,000 clones, around 85% seen once, with approximately 3.7% in the top ten. Study results and limitations: T-cell fraction did not differ between immunotypes IM1 and IM2.

A note on this clone: The antigen remains undetermined.

The sample taken for sequencing was uninvolved lung tissue not adjacent to the tumor. The TCR originated in a human donor with non-small cell lung cancer. The chain has TRBV18 and TRBJ2-3; tentative D call: TRBD2 (5 bases). The CDR3 bases are TGTGCCAGCTCACCCCTAGAGTTGAGGGGCACAGATACGCAGTATTTT. This translates into CASSPLELRGTDTQYF.